The T cell receptor (beta chain) under discussion was sequenced for a study of T cells in Graves' hyperthyroidism and ophthalmopathy. Germline loops: CDR1 MNHNS, CDR2 SASEGT. Trimming stripped 4 bases from V and 1 base from J, with 7 bases between. This CDR3 comprises 13 residues. The sample holds many counts of this clonotype. Its antigen is undetermined. Regions amplified from RNA transcripts were the TCR beta CDR3 regions. First-round RT-PCR of the TCR CDR3 relied on the HTBI primer set. Each CDR3 protein gets one entry after TCRdb re-called the multiplex PCR reads with MiXCR. Found here are under 400,000 distinct CDR3 sequences, around a sixth of them singletons; the top ten hold roughly 33%. Broader study findings: A 13 V-J signature model discriminated ophthalmopathy versus stable hyperthyroidism. Median prediction lead before ophthalmopathy onset was 5 to 7 months with the model.

Investigators excluded patients with uncontrolled infection, other autoimmune disease, pregnancy or lactation. This chain connects TRBV6-1 to TRBJ1-1, with D hard to call. This TCR was recovered from a man under 40 with Graves' hyperthyroidism. Material for sequencing was blood. The CDR3 DNA is TGTGCCAGCAGTGCGGGAGGGAACACTGAAGCTTTCTTT. Translation gives CASSAGGNTEAFF.